This TCR beta chain was found in a study of healthy donors' naive CD4 and CD8 T cells. Germline values: CDR1 LNHDA, CDR2 SQIVND (reference sequence). The ends were cut back, 7 bases at V and 3 bases at J, with 18 bases in the middle. The CDR3 is made up of 15 amino acids. TCR libraries were built from 450 to 650 ng of total RNA by linear amplification. TCRdb independently ran MiXCR on the reads; one entry per CDR3 protein. In the table there are 150,000 to 200,000 distinct CDR3 sequences, about four fifths of which are singletons. The sequenced sample was naive CD4+ and CD8+ T cells sorted from blood, pooled from several donors. The receptor was isolated from a pool of human donors in good health; the sample pools cells from several healthy donors. V usage is TRBV19 and J usage is TRBJ1-2, with a possible D match to TRBD1 (6 bases). The CDR3 DNA is TGTGCCAGTACTGCAACGGGACACCTAGACTATGGCTACACCTTC. Its protein product is CASTATGHLDYGYTF.